Shown below are 9 T cell receptor beta chains from a single sample sequenced in a study of blood T cell repertoires in COVID-19. Produced via immunoSEQ multiplex PCR; TCRdb's table is partial and in-frame only. The sample yields 330,000 or so clones, 80% to 90% seen once. Sample: PBMCs or T cells enriched from blood (not recorded which). The receptors derive from a man under 40 who had recovered from COVID-19.

This rearrangement joins TRBV11-1 to TRBJ1-2, with 8 bases aligning to TRBD1. The CDR3 consists of 15 residues. Germline trimming cut 4 bases from V and 3 bases from J; bases unmatched to any gene: 7. Germline assignment: CDR1 SGHAT and CDR2 FQDESV (reference sequence). CDR3 DNA: TGTGCCAGCAGCTCACAGACAGGGGCGGACTATGGCTACACCTTC. Its protein product is CASSSQTGADYGYTF.

The genes are TRBV9 and TRBJ2-2; possible D gene TRBD2, 5 bases. The CDR3 runs to 15 residues. Per the germline V gene, CDR1 is SGDLS and CDR2 is YYNGEE. Trimming shortened V by 0 bases and J by 6 bases, and 12 bases separated the two germline ends. This CDR3 reads CASSVGGANSGELFF. In DNA, the CDR3 is TGTGCCAGCAGCGTAGGGGGAGCGAATTCCGGGGAGCTGTTTTTT.

Comment on this clone: At one of its ends the junction is not consistent with the germline gene, which may arise from a read error. This chain joins TRBV12-3 or TRBV12-4 and TRBJ2-3; 10 bases agree with TRBD2. This CDR3 spans 11 amino acids. The CDR3 region is CASSLRGLAVF. In DNA form, the CDR3 reads TGTGCCAGCAGTTTACGCGGACTAGCGGTTTTT.

V is TRBV19 and J is TRBJ2-1, with D tentatively TRBD1 (5 bases). Germline V lookup: CDR1 LNHDA, CDR2 SQIVND (reference sequence). This CDR3 contains 12 residues. Trimming cost V 6 bases and J 8 bases, with 11 bases left between them. The chain's CDR3 is CASRGLGDEQFF. The CDR3 coding sequence is TGTGCCAGTAGAGGCCTAGGGGATGAGCAGTTCTTC.

V usage is TRBV6-5 and J usage is TRBJ2-7; 7 nucleotides match TRBD1. Per germline, CDR1 MNHEY and CDR2 SVGAGI. The junction had 5 bases not matched to a gene; V was cut back by 4 bases and J by 2 bases. The length of the CDR3 is 14 residues. As DNA, the CDR3 is TGTGCCAGCAGTTGGGACAGTTATACCTACGAGCAGTACTTC. Protein product: CASSWDSYTYEQYF.

At least ten counts were recorded for this clone. At one end, the junction sequence differs from germline, possibly due to a read error. The chain recombines TRBV2 with TRBJ2-1; 7 bases match TRBD1. The length of the CDR3 is 10 residues. CDR1 and CDR2 (germline): SNHLY, FYNNEI. Here the CDR3 reads CASSGQVPVF. The CDR3 DNA reads TGTGCCAGCAGCGGACAGGTCCCCGTCTTC. Based on the CDR3 plus reference TRBV2 and TRBJ2-1, the full variable domain is EPEVTQTPSHQVTQMGQEVILRCVPISNHLYFYWYRQILGQKVEFLVSFYNNEISEKSEIFDDQFSVERPDGSNFTLKIRSTKLEDSAMYFCASSGQVPVFGPGTRLTVL.

V usage is TRBV28 and J usage is TRBJ1-2; 7 nucleotides line up with TRBD1. V shed 6 bases and J 8 bases; nucleotides not matched to a gene: 18. CDR3 size: 16 residues. The germline CDR1 and CDR2 sequences are MDHEN and SYDVKM. CDR3 nucleotide sequence: TGTGCCAGCAGCCGTATTGGATGGCCAGGGGGAGGAGGCTACACCTTC. Residues: CASSRIGWPGGGGYTF.

CDR3 sequence (DNA): TGTGCCAGCAGTTCTGCGGGGGGGCGGGCAGATACGCAGTATTTT. Its protein is CASSSAGGRADTQYF. V is TRBV6-2 or TRBV6-3 and J is TRBJ2-3, with 9 bases lining up with TRBD2. With V trimmed by 4 bases and J by 4 bases, 6 bases remained unmatched. This CDR3 contains 15 residues. Germline CDR1 reads MNHEY; CDR2 reads SVGEGT.

V is TRBV5-1 and J is TRBJ1-1; 9 positions match TRBD1. The germline V gene has CDR1 SGHRS and CDR2 YFSETQ. This CDR3 region has 17 residues. After removal of 1 base from V and 3 bases from J, the junction contained 10 bases not matched to a gene. In nucleotides, the CDR3 is TGCGCCAGCAGCTTGAGGATTTCGGGACAGGGAGACACTGAAGCTTTCTTT. Amino acid sequence: CASSLRISGQGDTEAFF.